These 27 T cell receptor beta chains share one sample of origin, sequenced in a study of T-cell reconstitution after alpha-beta-depleted transplantation in children. During its preparation, the TCRbeta library received unique molecular identifiers. TCRdb redid the calling of the PCR reads with MiXCR, one entry per CDR3 protein. The repertoire holds some 490,000 distinct CDR3 sequences, with 9.5% to 15% as singletons. The sample was PBMCs from the stem cell graft donor, taken from the stem cell graft. These receptors were obtained from a human donor who donated a stem cell graft to a child with combined immunodeficiency.

The sample holds a few counts of this clonotype. The rearrangement links TRBV20-1 to TRBJ1-1, with D possibly being TRBD1 (5 bases). The germline V gene has CDR1 DFQATT and CDR2 SNEGSKA (reference sequence). CDR3 length equals 12 residues. V gave up 7 bases and J gave up 0 bases, with 9 bases separating them. The CDR3, as DNA: TGCAGTGTCGGGGCATTGAACACTGAAGCTTTCTTT. Its translation: CSVGALNTEAFF.

This clonotype was detected ten times or more. This chain uses TRBV12-3 or TRBV12-4 with TRBJ2-3, with 7 bases fitting TRBD2. V lost 6 bases and J lost 0; bases outside the gene matches: 0. CDR3 length: 13 residues. The CDR3 is CASRGGSTDTQYF. The DNA for the CDR3 is TGTGCCAGCAGGGGAGGGAGCACAGATACGCAGTATTTT.

This clonotype was counted at least ten times. The chain couples TRBV12-3 or TRBV12-4 to TRBJ2-7, with a weak D call TRBD2 (5 bases). The CDR3 consists of 13 residues. Trimming took 1 base from V and 3 from J, leaving 7 bases between them. CDR3 residues: CASSLGRSYEQYF. In DNA form, the CDR3 reads TGTGCCAGCAGTTTAGGGAGGAGCTACGAGCAGTACTTC.

This clonotype was detected only a few times. The chain employs TRBV9 and TRBJ2-7, with D maybe TRBD2 (6 bases). CDR1 is SGDLS and CDR2 is YYNGEE in the germline V gene. CDR3 size: 16 residues. The germline V and J ends were trimmed by 1 base and 0 bases, with 14 bases remaining between them. CDR3 in DNA: TGTGCCAGCAGCGTAAAGGGCGGACTAAGCTCCTACGAGCAGTACTTC. It codes for CASSVKGGLSSYEQYF.

The chain combines TRBV19 with TRBJ2-7; TRBD1 matches at 10 bases. The CDR3 is made up of 14 amino acids. V shed 3 bases and J 5 bases; nucleotides not matched to a gene: 4. Germline values: CDR1 LNHDA, CDR2 SQIVND (reference sequence). CDR3 DNA sequence: TGTGCCAGTAGTATGACAGGGGGCATGGACGAGCAGTACTTC. It codes for CASSMTGGMDEQYF.

About this clonotype: The junction differs from germline at one of its ends, possibly a read error. The V and J genes are TRBV15 and TRBJ2-5; D might be TRBD2 (6 bases). Per the germline V gene, CDR1 is LNHNV and CDR2 is YYDKDF (reference sequence). CDR3 length: 18 residues. This CDR3 is CATNRDLLASEYQETQYF. The DNA for the CDR3 is TGTGCCACCAACAGAGATCTGTTGGCTAGCGAGTACCAAGAGACCCAGTACTTC.

This clonotype was seen more than once but under ten times. This chain connects TRBV15 to TRBJ2-5; D call uncertain. Germline CDR1 and CDR2: LNHNV and YYDKDF (reference sequence). CDR3 length: 13 residues. The germline V and J ends were trimmed by 0 bases and 5 bases, with 7 bases remaining between them. CDR3 bases: TGTGCCACCAGCAGAGAAGTGCGCGAGACCCAGTACTTC. Translation: CATSREVRETQYF.

Notes on this clonotype: A read error may be the cause here, since a much bigger clone is one base away. The chain carries TRBV24-1 and TRBJ2-1; 8 bases are shared with TRBD2. There are 16 residues in the CDR3. Germline loops: CDR1 KGHDR, CDR2 SFDVKD. With 4 bases clipped from V and 8 bases from J, the junction kept 12 bases outside the gene matches. In nucleotides, the CDR3 is TGTGCCACCAGTGACATTAGCGGGGCCACGGGGGATGAGCAGTTCTTC. It encodes CATSDISGATGDEQFF.

The V and J genes are TRBV3-1 and TRBJ2-1; the match to TRBD2 covers 12 bases. Unmatched junction bases numbered 12, after V lost 0 bases and J lost 0 bases. Germline loops: CDR1 LGHDT, CDR2 YNNKEL (reference sequence). The CDR3 is 21 residues long. This chain's CDR3 is CASSQDRWTSGVPSSYNEQFF. The CDR3 DNA sequence: TGTGCCAGCAGCCAAGACCGATGGACTAGCGGGGTACCGAGCTCCTACAATGAGCAGTTCTTC.

The table lists this clonotype with a few counts. This rearrangement joins TRBV20-1 to TRBJ1-1; D ambiguous. The V gene lost 0 bases and the J gene lost 3 bases, with 8 bases spanning the gap. Germline loops: CDR1 DFQATT, CDR2 SNEGSKA (reference sequence). The CDR3 is made up of 13 amino acids. The CDR3 nucleotides read TGCAGTGCTAGAGATGGGGATTACACTGAAGCTTTCTTT. Encoded protein: CSARDGDYTEAFF.

This clonotype was counted between two and nine times. J is TRBJ1-2 and V is TRBV12-3 or TRBV12-4, with D unclear. V was shortened by 3 bases and J by 10 bases, with 3 bases between the two germline ends. CDR3 size: 9 residues. The CDR3 sequence: CASSFPYTF. CDR3 bases: TGTGCCAGCAGTTTTCCCTACACCTTC.

This clonotype was observed a few times. The genes are TRBV7-8 and TRBJ2-7; 9 positions match TRBD2. The trim removed 5 bases at V and 0 bases at J, leaving 5 bases unmatched. Germline V gives CDR1 SGHVS, CDR2 FQNEAQ. This CDR3 has 15 amino acids. CDR3 region: CASSVSGGNSYEQYF. CDR3 in DNA: TGTGCCAGCAGCGTAAGCGGGGGGAACTCCTACGAGCAGTACTTC.

This clonotype occurred a few times. The rearrangement joins TRBV7-2 to TRBJ2-7; 9 bases are shared with TRBD2. Trimming removed 2 bases from V and 6 bases from J; junction bases left unmatched: 11. The V gene's germline CDR1 is SGHTA and CDR2 FQGNSA. The CDR3 length is 16 residues. The CDR3 bases are TGTGCCAGCAGCTTATTTGTCAGCGGGGGGTCTGGCGAGCAGTACTTC. Amino acids: CASSLFVSGGSGEQYF. The whole variable domain, remainder taken from reference TRBV7-2 and TRBJ2-7, is GAGVSQSPSNKVTEKGKDVELRCDPISGHTALYWYRQSLGQGLEFLIYFQGNSAPDKSGLPSDRFSAERTGGSVSTLTIQRTQQEDSAVYLCASSLFVSGGSGEQYFGPGTRLTVT.

The rearrangement uses TRBV7-2 and TRBJ2-7; TRBD2 aligns across 11 bases. The CDR3 consists of 14 residues. V was pared by 5 bases and J by 3 bases, with 3 bases of the junction left unmatched. From germline, CDR1 is SGHTA and CDR2 FQGNSA. CDR3 coding DNA: TGTGCCAGCAGCAAGGGACTAGCGGACTACGAGCAGTACTTC. It encodes CASSKGLADYEQYF.

A few counts support this clonotype. The V gene is TRBV5-1, the J gene TRBJ2-5; 8 bases fit TRBD2. This CDR3 has 16 residues. J gave up 0 bases and V 0 bases, and 4 bases lay outside the gene matches. CDR1 and CDR2 (germline): SGHRS, YFSETQ. In DNA, the CDR3 is TGCGCCAGCAGCTTGGTGGTAGCGGGGTACCAAGAGACCCAGTACTTC. Protein product: CASSLVVAGYQETQYF.

A few counts support this clonotype. The CDR3 DNA reads as TGCAGTGCTAGTATTAGCGGGAGGCAATACAATGAGCAGTTCTTC. Translating gives CSASISGRQYNEQFF. V is TRBV20-1 and J is TRBJ2-1; TRBD2 matches 10 bases. The CDR3 runs 15 residues. Per the germline V gene, CDR1 is DFQATT and CDR2 is SNEGSKA (reference sequence). V trimming: 3 bases; J trimming: 4 bases; junction bases outside the gene matches: 6.

This chain connects TRBV7-9 to TRBJ1-4; D not certain. Per germline, CDR1 SEHNR and CDR2 FQNEAQ (reference sequence). The CDR3 length is 15 residues. Trimming left V 5 bases short and J 4 bases short, with 14 bases between. CDR3 sequence reads: CASSPTAAYNEKLFF. CDR3 DNA: TGTGCCAGCAGCCCGACGGCGGCCTATAATGAAAAACTGTTTTTT. The full variable domain, rest sourced from reference TRBV7-9 and TRBJ1-4, is DTGVSQNPRHKITKRGQNVTFRCDPISEHNRLYWYRQTLGQGPEFLTYFQNEAQLEKSRLLSDRFSAERPKGSFSTLEIQRTEQGDSAMYLCASSPTAAYNEKLFFGSGTQLSVL.

This clonotype was found many times. The chain joins TRBV6-5 to TRBJ2-1; maybe TRBD2 (5 bases). This CDR3 comprises 16 residues. V lost 2 bases, J lost 2 bases, and 13 bases lay in between. Germline CDR1 is MNHEY and CDR2 is SVGAGI. CDR3 protein: CASSYVPGSAYNEQFF. As DNA, the CDR3 is TGTGCCAGCAGTTACGTCCCGGGATCTGCCTACAATGAGCAGTTCTTC.

This rearrangement joins TRBV11-2 to TRBJ2-1; 8 nucleotides line up with TRBD2. The ends lost 1 base at V and 8 bases at J; junction bases unmatched: 7. Germline values: CDR1 SGHAT, CDR2 FQNNGV. CDR3 size: 15 residues. The CDR3 loop is CASSLAAGGQHEQFF. The CDR3 nucleotides are TGTGCCAGCAGCTTAGCTGCGGGAGGTCAGCATGAGCAGTTCTTC.

The chain recombines TRBV28 with TRBJ1-1; D is perhaps TRBD1 (5 bases). Germline values: CDR1 MDHEN, CDR2 SYDVKM. This CDR3 spans 12 amino acids. Trimming removed 6 bases at V and 9 bases at J, with 14 bases between. CDR3 sequence (DNA): TGTGCCAGCAGGCCCCGGTGGGGGAAAGCTTTCTTT. Its protein is CASRPRWGKAFF.

This clonotype was picked up many times. The chain is built from TRBV4-3 and TRBJ2-2; TRBD2 matches at 11 bases. The V gene's germline CDR1 is LGHNA and CDR2 YSLEER. The CDR3 is 19 residues long. V lost 0 bases, J lost 6 bases, and 12 bases stayed unmatched. The CDR3 sequence: CASSQDGLAGGLSPGELFF. The CDR3 DNA reads TGCGCCAGCAGCCAAGATGGGCTAGCGGGGGGCCTTAGCCCCGGGGAGCTGTTTTTT.

V and J are TRBV5-1 and TRBJ2-7, with unresolved D. This CDR3 is built from 14 residues. V gave up 2 bases and J gave up 3 bases, with 12 bases separating them. Germline values: CDR1 SGHRS, CDR2 YFSETQ. CDR3 coding DNA: TGCGCCAGCAGCTTCCTCGGGTTCAACTACGAGCAGTACTTC. Its translation: CASSFLGFNYEQYF. Based on the CDR3 plus reference TRBV5-1 and TRBJ2-7, the full variable domain is KAGVTQTPRYLIKTRGQQVTLSCSPISGHRSVSWYQQTPGQGLQFLFEYFSETQRNKGNFPGRFSGRQFSNSRSEMNVSTLELGDSALYLCASSFLGFNYEQYFGPGTRLTVT.

The chain is built from TRBV6-1 and TRBJ2-7; D uncertain. Germline CDR1 is MNHNS and CDR2 is SASEGT. The CDR3 runs to 14 residues. Trimming pared 3 bases from V and 3 bases from J, leaving 12 bases between. CDR3 bases: TGTGCCAGCAGTGAGGCGGCGGACCTCTACGAGCAGTACTTC. Protein sequence: CASSEAADLYEQYF.

The sample holds a few counts of this clonotype. The V gene is TRBV10-3, the J gene TRBJ2-7; tentatively, D is TRBD1 (6 bases). The CDR3 loop spans 13 amino acids. Trimming removed 9 bases from V and 2 bases from J, with 14 bases in between. Germline V CDR1 and CDR2: ENHRY, SYGVKD. The CDR3 DNA reads TGTGCCATAACCCGGGACATTGCCTACGAGCAGTACTTC. Encoded protein: CAITRDIAYEQYF.

This clonotype showed up just a few times. The rearrangement joins TRBV10-3 to TRBJ2-1; D unresolved. The CDR3 extends over 15 amino acids. The V gene's germline CDR1 is ENHRY and CDR2 SYGVKD. Trimming took 3 bases from V and 6 from J, leaving 15 bases between them. The CDR3 spells CAISDGFRFGNEQFF. CDR3 DNA: TGTGCCATCAGTGATGGATTCAGGTTCGGCAATGAGCAGTTCTTC.

This clonotype was observed many times. V usage is TRBV21-1 and J usage is TRBJ1-1. TRBV21-1 corresponds to a pseudogene. CDR3 length: 15 amino acids. The DNA for the CDR3 is TGTGCCAGCAGCAAGTCAGGACCCATGAACACTGAAGCTTTCTTT. It translates to CASSKSGPMNTEAFF.

The chain combines TRBV10-3 with TRBJ2-5; D may correspond to TRBD1 or TRBD2 (6 bases each). In germline, CDR1 is ENHRY, CDR2 SYGVKD. V lost 11 bases and J lost 4, with 17 bases in between. The CDR3 has 13 amino acids. This CDR3 is CAASTGAGETQYF. DNA of the CDR3: TGTGCCGCAAGCACGGGGGCCGGAGAGACCCAGTACTTC.